This entry concerns a single T cell receptor beta chain. The sample originates from a study of blood T cell repertoires in COVID-19. The germline V gene encodes CDR1 SGHDN and CDR2 FVKESK. The V end lost 0 bases, the J end lost 3 bases, and 12 bases lay between the germline ends. The CDR3 spans 15 residues. This table comes from immunoSEQ multiplex PCR, and its TCRdb copy is limited to in-frame clones, with some not included. The profile shows about 180,000 clones, roughly 86% of them singletons. The clonotype was recovered from a woman aged 30 to 39 who had recovered from COVID-19. Input material: PBMCs or T cells enriched from blood (not recorded which). The chain employs TRBV14 and TRBJ2-7; D call uncertain. The CDR3 is CASSQDGGIGYEQYF. CDR3 DNA: TGTGCCAGCAGCCAAGACGGCGGTATCGGCTACGAGCAGTACTTC.